This T cell receptor (beta chain) was recovered during a study of CD8 T cells in Susac syndrome. This clonotype was counted between two and nine times. The germline CDR1 and CDR2 sequences are SGHTA and FQGNSA. The CDR3 runs 13 residues. The trim removed 5 bases at V and 5 bases at J, leaving 3 bases unmatched. Reverse transcription of roughly 0.45 to 1 ug RNA used random hexamers. TCRdb reprocessed the immunoSEQ multiplex PCR reads via MiXCR and lists one record per CDR3 protein. The sample shows about 190,000 distinct CDR3 sequences, over 85% of them seen only once. J is TRBJ2-5 and V is TRBV7-2; 9 bases are a match to TRBD2. Sequenced sample: CD4+ T cells from PBMCs. The sequence was collected from a human donor in good health. The CDR3 DNA reads as TGTGCCAGCAGCCGCGGACTAGCGGAGACCCAGTACTTC. Translation: CASSRGLAETQYF.